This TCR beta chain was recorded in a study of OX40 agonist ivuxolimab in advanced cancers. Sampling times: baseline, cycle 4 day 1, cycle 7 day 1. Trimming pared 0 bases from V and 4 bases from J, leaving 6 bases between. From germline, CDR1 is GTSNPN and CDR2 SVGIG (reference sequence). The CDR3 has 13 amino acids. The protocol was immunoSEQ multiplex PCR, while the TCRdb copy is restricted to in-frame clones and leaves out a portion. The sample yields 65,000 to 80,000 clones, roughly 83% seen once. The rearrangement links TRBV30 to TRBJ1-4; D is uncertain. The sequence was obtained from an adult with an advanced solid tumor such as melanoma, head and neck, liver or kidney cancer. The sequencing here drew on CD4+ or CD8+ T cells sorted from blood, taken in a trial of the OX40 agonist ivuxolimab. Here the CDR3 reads CAWSVHGNEKLFF. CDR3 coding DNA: TGTGCCTGGAGTGTACACGGTAATGAAAAACTGTTTTTT.